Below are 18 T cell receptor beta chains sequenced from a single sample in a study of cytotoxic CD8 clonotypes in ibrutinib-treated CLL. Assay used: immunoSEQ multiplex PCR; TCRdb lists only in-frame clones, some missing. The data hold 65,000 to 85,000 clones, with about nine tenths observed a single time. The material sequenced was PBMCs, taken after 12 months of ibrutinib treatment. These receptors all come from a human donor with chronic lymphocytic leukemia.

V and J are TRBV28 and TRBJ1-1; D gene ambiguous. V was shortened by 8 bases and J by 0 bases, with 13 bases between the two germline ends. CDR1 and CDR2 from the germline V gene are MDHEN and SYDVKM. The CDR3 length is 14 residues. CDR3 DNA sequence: TGTGCCAGCTACACTCTACATTTGAACACTGAAGCTTTCTTT. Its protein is CASYTLHLNTEAFF.

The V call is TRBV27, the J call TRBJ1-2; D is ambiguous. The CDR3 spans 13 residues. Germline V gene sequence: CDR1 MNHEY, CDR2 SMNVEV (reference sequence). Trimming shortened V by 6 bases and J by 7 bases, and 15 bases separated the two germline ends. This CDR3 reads CASSLTSVFGYTF. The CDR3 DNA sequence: TGTGCCAGCAGCCTGACCTCTGTGTTTGGCTACACCTTC.

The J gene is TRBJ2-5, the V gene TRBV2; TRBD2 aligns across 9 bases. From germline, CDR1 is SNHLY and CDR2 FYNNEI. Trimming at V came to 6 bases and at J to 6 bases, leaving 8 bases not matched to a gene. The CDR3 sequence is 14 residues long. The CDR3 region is CASSLAGSWKTQYF. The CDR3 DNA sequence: TGTGCCAGCAGCCTAGCGGGGTCCTGGAAGACCCAGTACTTC.

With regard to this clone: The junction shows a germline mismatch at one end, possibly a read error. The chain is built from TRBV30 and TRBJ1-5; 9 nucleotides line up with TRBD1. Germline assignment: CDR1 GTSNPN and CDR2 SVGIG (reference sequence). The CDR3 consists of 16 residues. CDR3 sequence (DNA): TGTGCCTGGAGTAAGCCCTGGACAGGGGTGAATCAGCTCCAGCATTTT. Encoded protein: CAWSKPWTGVNQLQHF.

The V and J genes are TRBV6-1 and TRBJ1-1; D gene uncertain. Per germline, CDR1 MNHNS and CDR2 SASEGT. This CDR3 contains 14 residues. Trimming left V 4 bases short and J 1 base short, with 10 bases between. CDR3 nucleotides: TGTGCCAGCAGTGCGTTGTCGGGGAACACTGAAGCTTTCTTT. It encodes CASSALSGNTEAFF.

The CDR3 sequence is CASSLISYQAVNEQFF. For the CDR3, the DNA is TGTGCCAGCAGTTTAATATCTTATCAGGCGGTCAATGAGCAGTTCTTC. J is TRBJ2-1 and V is TRBV27; D call uncertain. V was clipped by 2 bases and J by 6 bases, with 17 bases between them. Per germline, CDR1 MNHEY and CDR2 SMNVEV (reference sequence). This CDR3 spans 16 amino acids.

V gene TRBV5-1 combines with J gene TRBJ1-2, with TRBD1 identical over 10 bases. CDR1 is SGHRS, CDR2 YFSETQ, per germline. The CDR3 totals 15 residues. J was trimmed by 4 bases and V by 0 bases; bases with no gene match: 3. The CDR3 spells CASSLGGTGAYGYTF. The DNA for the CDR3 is TGCGCCAGCAGCTTGGGCGGGACAGGGGCCTATGGCTACACCTTC.

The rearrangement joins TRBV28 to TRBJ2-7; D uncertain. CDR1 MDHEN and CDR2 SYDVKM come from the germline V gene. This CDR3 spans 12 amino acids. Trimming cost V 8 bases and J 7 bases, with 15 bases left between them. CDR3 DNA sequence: TGTGCCAGCGGGCCTCAACAGTGGGAGCAGTACTTC. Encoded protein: CASGPQQWEQYF. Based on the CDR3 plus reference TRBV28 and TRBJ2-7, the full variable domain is DVKVTQSSRYLVKRTGEKVFLECVQDMDHENMFWYRQDPGLGLRLIYFSYDVKMKEKGDIPEGYSVSREKKERFSLILESASTNQTSMYLCASGPQQWEQYFGPGTRLTVT.

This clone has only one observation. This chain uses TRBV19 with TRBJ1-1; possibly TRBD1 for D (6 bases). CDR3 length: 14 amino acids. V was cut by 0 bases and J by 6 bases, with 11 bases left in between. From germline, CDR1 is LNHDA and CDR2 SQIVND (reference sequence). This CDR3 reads CASSIDRGTSEAFF. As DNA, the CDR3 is TGTGCCAGTAGTATAGATCGCGGGACATCTGAAGCTTTCTTT.

The CDR3 is CSVSQAGELFF. DNA of the CDR3: TGCAGCGTTAGTCAGGCCGGGGAGCTGTTTTTT. This sequence joins TRBV29-1 and TRBJ2-2; D gene ambiguous. V was clipped by 5 bases and J by 6 bases, with 7 bases between them. CDR3 length: 11 amino acids. In germline, CDR1 is SQVTM, CDR2 ANQGSEA.

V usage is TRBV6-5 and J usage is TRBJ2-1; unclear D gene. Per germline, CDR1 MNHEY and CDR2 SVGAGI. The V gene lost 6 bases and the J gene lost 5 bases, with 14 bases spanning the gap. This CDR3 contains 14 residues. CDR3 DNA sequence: TGTGCCAGCAGCCCAGGCCGGGCCAACAATGAGCAGTTCTTC. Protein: CASSPGRANNEQFF.

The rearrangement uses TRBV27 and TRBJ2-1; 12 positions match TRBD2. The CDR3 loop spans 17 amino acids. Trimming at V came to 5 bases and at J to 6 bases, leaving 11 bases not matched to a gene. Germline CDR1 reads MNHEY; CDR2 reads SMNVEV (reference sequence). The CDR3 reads CASSALTSGRRSNEQFF. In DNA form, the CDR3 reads TGTGCCAGCAGTGCCTTAACTAGCGGGAGGCGTAGCAATGAGCAGTTCTTC.

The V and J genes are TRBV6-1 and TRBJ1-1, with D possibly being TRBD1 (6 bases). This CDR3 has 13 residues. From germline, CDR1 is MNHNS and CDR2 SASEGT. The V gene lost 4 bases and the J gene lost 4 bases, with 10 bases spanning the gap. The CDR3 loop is CASSVNRVTEAFF. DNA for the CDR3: TGTGCCAGCAGTGTCAACAGGGTCACTGAAGCTTTCTTT.

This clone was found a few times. The CDR3 loop is CASLTGGFGYGYTF. The DNA of the CDR3 is TGTGCCAGCCTGACAGGGGGCTTTGGATATGGCTACACCTTC. V gene TRBV28 combines with J gene TRBJ1-2, with 10 bases identical to TRBD1. Germline CDR1 is MDHEN and CDR2 is SYDVKM. The V gene end was trimmed by 8 bases and the J gene end by 5 bases; junction bases not matched to a gene: 8. The CDR3 loop spans 14 amino acids.

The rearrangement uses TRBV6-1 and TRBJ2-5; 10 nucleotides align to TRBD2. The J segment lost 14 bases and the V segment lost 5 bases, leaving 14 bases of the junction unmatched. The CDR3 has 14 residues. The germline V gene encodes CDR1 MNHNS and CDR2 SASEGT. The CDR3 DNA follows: TGTGCCAGCAGTCACCCTGTGGGGCTAGCGGGAGTTTACTTC. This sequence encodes CASSHPVGLAGVYF.

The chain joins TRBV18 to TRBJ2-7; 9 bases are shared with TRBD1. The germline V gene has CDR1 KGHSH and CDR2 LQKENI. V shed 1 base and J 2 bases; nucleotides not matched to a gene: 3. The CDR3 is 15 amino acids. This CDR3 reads CASSPQGDRAYEQYF. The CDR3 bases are TGTGCCAGCTCACCACAAGGGGACAGGGCCTACGAGCAGTACTTC.

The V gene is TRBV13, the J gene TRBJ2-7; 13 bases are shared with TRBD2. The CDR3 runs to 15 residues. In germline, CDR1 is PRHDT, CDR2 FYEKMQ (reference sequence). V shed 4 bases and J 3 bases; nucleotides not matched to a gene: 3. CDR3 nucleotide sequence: TGTGCCAGCAGCTACGGACTAGCGGGAGTCTACGAGCAGTACTTC. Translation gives CASSYGLAGVYEQYF.

This CDR3 is CASSGGTLSYEQYF. CDR3 bases: TGTGCCAGCAGCGGGGGGACTTTATCCTACGAGCAGTACTTC. The V call is TRBV5-4, the J call TRBJ2-7; D is possibly TRBD2 (6 bases). V lost 4 bases and J 1 base, leaving 12 bases between the germline ends. This CDR3 is 14 amino acids long. The germline V gene has CDR1 SGHNT and CDR2 YYREEE (reference sequence).